The 7 T cell receptor beta chains listed next were all sequenced from one sample in a study of immune cell composition in non-small cell lung cancer. The protocol was immunoSEQ multiplex PCR, while the TCRdb copy is restricted to in-frame clones and leaves out a portion. The profile shows around 1,600 clones, 75% to 90% of them singletons. Sequencing was carried out using lung tumor tissue. The receptors derive from a human donor with non-small cell lung cancer.

CDR3 residues: CASSLTGAFYGYTF. The CDR3 DNA follows: TGTGCCAGCAGCTTGACAGGGGCGTTCTATGGCTACACCTTC. The chain carries TRBV7-6 and TRBJ1-2; 8 nucleotides match TRBD1. J gave up 4 bases and V 3 bases, and 4 bases lay outside the gene matches. CDR3 length equals 14 residues. CDR1 is SGHVS, CDR2 FNYEAQ, per germline.

The chain links TRBV25-1 to TRBJ1-5; perhaps TRBD1 as D (6 bases). The V end was cut by 7 bases, the J end by 0 bases, with 10 bases between. CDR1 is MGHDK and CDR2 is SYGVNS in the germline V gene. This CDR3 has 14 residues. CDR3: CASKGGNSNQPQHF. In DNA form, the CDR3 reads TGTGCCAGCAAGGGGGGGAATAGCAATCAGCCCCAGCATTTT.

On this clone itself: Within the sample, other DNA sequences also encode this same CDR3. The gene calls are TRBV6-5 and TRBJ1-3, with 7 bases matching TRBD1. The CDR3 consists of 15 residues. The V segment lost 0 bases and the J segment 4 bases; nucleotides outside the gene matches: 3. Germline V gives CDR1 MNHEY, CDR2 SVGAGI. CDR3: CASSYSTGPGNTIYF. The DNA for the CDR3 is TGTGCCAGCAGTTACTCGACAGGGCCCGGAAACACCATATATTTT.

J is TRBJ2-5 and V is TRBV4-3; 12 bases are a match to TRBD2. The CDR3 covers 17 residues. The germline CDR1 and CDR2 sequences are LGHNA and YSLEER. V was clipped by 1 base and J by 2 bases; unmatched bases: 5. DNA of the CDR3: TGCGCCAGCAGCCAAGCACTAGCGGGGGGATTACAAGAGACCCAGTACTTC. It yields the protein CASSQALAGGLQETQYF.

V usage is TRBV18 and J usage is TRBJ2-6; TRBD1 matches 7 bases. Germline loops: CDR1 KGHSH, CDR2 LQKENI. Losses at the gene ends were 5 bases for V and 4 bases for J; bases not matched to a gene: 5. The CDR3 runs 15 residues. The CDR3 sequence is CASSTTGTGANVLTF. The DNA of the CDR3 is TGTGCCAGCTCAACGACAGGGACCGGGGCCAACGTCCTGACTTTC.

The table lists this clone with a few counts. This rearrangement joins TRBV7-2 to TRBJ2-5, with D perhaps TRBD2 (6 bases). In germline, CDR1 is SGHTA, CDR2 FQGNSA. The CDR3 has 13 residues. Trimming pared 5 bases from V and 3 bases from J, leaving 10 bases between. DNA for the CDR3: TGTGCCAGCAGCACGACTAGAGAAGAGACCCAGTACTTC. This sequence encodes CASSTTREETQYF.

This clone was seen only a few times. This chain links TRBV2 with TRBJ2-5; D uncertain. The CDR3 has 14 residues. Germline-derived CDR1 and CDR2 are SNHLY and FYNNEI. Trimming left V 2 bases short and J 5 bases short, with 12 bases between. DNA for the CDR3: TGTGCCAGCAGTGAATCCCTCCTCCCGGAGACCCAGTACTTC. Translating gives CASSESLLPETQYF. Using reference TRBV2 and TRBJ2-5 for the parts outside the CDR3, the full variable domain is EPEVTQTPSHQVTQMGQEVILRCVPISNHLYFYWYRQILGQKVEFLVSFYNNEISEKSEIFDDQFSVERPDGSNFTLKIRSTKLEDSAMYFCASSESLLPETQYFGPGTRLLVL.